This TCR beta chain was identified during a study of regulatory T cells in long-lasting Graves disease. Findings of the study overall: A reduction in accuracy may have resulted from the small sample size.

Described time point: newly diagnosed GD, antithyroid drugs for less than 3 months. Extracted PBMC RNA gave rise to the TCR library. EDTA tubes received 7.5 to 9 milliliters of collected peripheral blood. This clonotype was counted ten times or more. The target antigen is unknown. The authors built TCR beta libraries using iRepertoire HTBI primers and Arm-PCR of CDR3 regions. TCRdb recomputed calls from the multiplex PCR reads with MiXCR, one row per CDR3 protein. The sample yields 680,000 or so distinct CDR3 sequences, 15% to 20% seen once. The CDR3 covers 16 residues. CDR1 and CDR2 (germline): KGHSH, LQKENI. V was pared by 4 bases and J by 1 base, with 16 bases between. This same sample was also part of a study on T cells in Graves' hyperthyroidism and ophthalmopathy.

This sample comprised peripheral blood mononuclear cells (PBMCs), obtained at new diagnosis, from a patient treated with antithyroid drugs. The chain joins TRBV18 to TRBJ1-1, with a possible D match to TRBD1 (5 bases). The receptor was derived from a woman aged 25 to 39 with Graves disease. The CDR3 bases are TGTGCCAGCTCACTGGGGACTGGACACCAGAACACTGAAGCTTTCTTT. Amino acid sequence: CASSLGTGHQNTEAFF.